The 30 T cell receptor beta chains below come from one sample, sequenced in a study of shared clonotypes between healthy human individuals. The repertoire was sequenced with immunoSEQ multiplex PCR; TCRdb's copy has only in-frame clones and lacks some. The sample carries about 2 million clones, just under 95% recorded once. CD45RO-negative cells were positively selected for CCR7, leaving out terminally differentiated effector memory CD45RA+ cells. The sequencing input was naive CD8+ T cells sorted from blood. Receptors were obtained from a man between 18 and 29 years old in good health.

On this clone: Other nucleotide sequences in the sample specify the same CDR3. J is TRBJ2-1 and V is TRBV13; 11 positions match TRBD2. CDR1 is PRHDT and CDR2 is FYEKMQ in the germline V gene (reference sequence). The CDR3 has 15 residues. The trim removed 4 bases at V and 3 bases at J, leaving 2 bases unmatched. The CDR3 DNA is TGTGCCAGCAGCTCCGGGACTAGCGGCTACAATGAGCAGTTCTTC. As protein: CASSSGTSGYNEQFF.

This clone was found once. V usage is TRBV2 and J usage is TRBJ2-7, with TRBD1 matching over 7 bases. V was pared by 9 bases and J by 1 base, with 3 bases of the junction left unmatched. The CDR3 has 12 residues. Germline assignment: CDR1 SNHLY and CDR2 FYNNEI. As DNA, the CDR3 is TGTGCCAGGGGGGACAGTTCCTACGAGCAGTACTTC. Translating gives CARGDSSYEQYF.

This clone was seen a single time. The chain links TRBV4-2 to TRBJ2-5; perhaps TRBD2 as D (6 bases). CDR1 is LGHNA, CDR2 YNFKEQ, per germline. Trimming stripped 0 bases from V and 5 bases from J, with 13 bases between. The CDR3 runs to 15 residues. The CDR3 spells CASSQDMEGWETQYF. Written as DNA, the CDR3 is TGTGCCAGCAGCCAAGATATGGAGGGGTGGGAGACCCAGTACTTC.

The chain combines TRBV6-5 with TRBJ2-5; 10 nucleotides align to TRBD1. J gave up 5 bases and V 5 bases, and 5 bases lay outside the gene matches. The CDR3 spans 14 residues. Germline CDR1 MNHEY, CDR2 SVGAGI. For the CDR3, the DNA is TGTGCCAGCAGTCGGACAGGGGGATACGAGACCCAGTACTTC. This gives the protein CASSRTGGYETQYF.

As for this clone: This sample includes further DNA sequences coding for the same CDR3. V and J are TRBV6-5 and TRBJ2-3, with D perhaps matching TRBD1 or TRBD2 (5 bases each). CDR1 is MNHEY and CDR2 is SVGAGI in the germline V gene. This CDR3 has 14 residues. V was clipped by 3 bases and J by 3 bases, with 10 bases between them. The CDR3 is CASSYGEGTDTQYF. The CDR3 DNA reads TGTGCCAGCAGTTATGGAGAGGGGACAGATACGCAGTATTTT.

The V and J genes are TRBV5-4 and TRBJ2-7; D is ambiguous. The CDR3 has 15 amino acids. The V gene's germline CDR1 is SGHNT and CDR2 YYREEE (reference sequence). Trimming took 0 bases from V and 0 from J, leaving 10 bases between them. CDR3 amino acids: CASSLGLGISYEQYF. The CDR3 DNA is TGTGCCAGCAGCTTGGGGCTAGGGATCTCCTACGAGCAGTACTTC. The full variable domain, completed using reference TRBV5-4 and TRBJ2-7, is ETGVTQSPTHLIKTRGQQVTLRCSSQSGHNTVSWYQQALGQGPQFIFQYYREEENGRGNFPPRFSGLQFPNYSSELNVNALELDDSALYLCASSLGLGISYEQYFGPGTRLTVT.

V is TRBV6-5 and J is TRBJ2-3; D might be TRBD1 or TRBD2, each matching 5 bases. Germline CDR1 is MNHEY and CDR2 is SVGAGI. The germline V and J ends were trimmed by 8 bases and 4 bases, with 10 bases remaining between them. The CDR3 length is 12 residues. In nucleotides, the CDR3 is TGTGCCAGCTACGGGGCCCCAGATACGCAGTATTTT. Its translation is CASYGAPDTQYF.

V and J are TRBV5-6 and TRBJ2-2; 7 bases are shared with TRBD1. The junction had 7 bases not matched to a gene; V was cut back by 4 bases and J by 1 base. CDR1 SGHDT and CDR2 YYEEEE come from the germline V gene. The CDR3 totals 16 residues. This CDR3 reads CASSPDRRLNTGELFF. CDR3 sequence (DNA): TGTGCCAGCAGCCCGGACAGGCGCCTGAACACCGGGGAGCTGTTTTTT.

CDR3 loop: CASSSGLESTDTQYF. DNA of the CDR3: TGCGCCAGCAGCTCGGGACTGGAGAGCACAGATACGCAGTATTTT. The chain couples TRBV5-1 to TRBJ2-3, with a tentative D call TRBD2 (6 bases). This CDR3 has 15 residues. Trimming took 3 bases from V and 0 from J, leaving 11 bases between them. Germline V CDR1 and CDR2: SGHRS, YFSETQ.

The chain combines TRBV5-8 with TRBJ1-5; D gene unclear. Germline CDR1 reads SGHTS; CDR2 reads YDEGEE. The CDR3 loop spans 12 amino acids. Trimming stripped 1 base from V and 6 bases from J, with 5 bases between. CDR3 protein: CASSLSSQPQHF. CDR3 nucleotides: TGTGCCAGCAGCTTGTCTTCTCAGCCCCAGCATTTT. Together with reference TRBV5-8 and TRBJ1-5, the CDR3 gives the full variable domain: EAGVTQSPTHLIKTRGQQATLRCSPISGHTSVYWYQQALGLGLQFLLWYDEGEERNRGNFPPRFSGRQFPNYSSELNVNALELEDSALYLCASSLSSQPQHFGDGTRLSIL.

The chain is built from TRBV9 and TRBJ2-1; the match to TRBD2 covers 10 bases. The V and J ends lost 3 bases and 2 bases, in that order; junction bases with no gene match: 5. Germline V lookup: CDR1 SGDLS, CDR2 YYNGEE. The CDR3 is 16 residues long. This CDR3 is CASSDPSGGAYNEQFF. The DNA for the CDR3 is TGTGCCAGCAGCGACCCCAGCGGGGGGGCCTACAATGAGCAGTTCTTC.

For this clone: The junction departs from the called germline gene at one end, perhaps through a read error. This chain links TRBV10-1 with TRBJ2-7, with no clear D. There are 14 residues in the CDR3. Germline V CDR1 and CDR2: WNHNN, SYGVQD (reference sequence). CDR3 region: CASSESDHIYGQYF. Here the CDR3 DNA reads TGCGCCAGCAGTGAGTCCGACCATATCTACGGGCAGTACTTC.

This clone has a single count. CDR3 nucleotides: TGTGCCAGCAGTTTACGAGGACAGCTAGGTGCGTACGAGCAGTACTTC. It specifies CASSLRGQLGAYEQYF. V usage is TRBV27 and J usage is TRBJ2-7, with TRBD1 as a possible D gene (6 bases). The CDR3 has 16 residues. V was clipped by 2 bases and J by 4 bases, with 18 bases between them. The germline gives CDR1 MNHEY, CDR2 SMNVEV (reference sequence).

This clone has just one count. The genes are TRBV29-1 and TRBJ2-2, with 9 bases identical to TRBD2. Germline V gene data show CDR1 as SQVTM and CDR2 as ANQGSEA. The CDR3 consists of 14 residues. J gave up 4 bases and V 7 bases, and 7 bases lay outside the gene matches. The CDR3, as DNA: TGCAGCGCTATCAGCGGGGGGACCACCGGGGAGCTGTTTTTT. Translated: CSAISGGTTGELFF.

The V gene is TRBV29-1, the J gene TRBJ2-7; no clear D. This CDR3 has 12 residues. Trimming left V 4 bases short and J 2 bases short, with 9 bases between. Germline CDR1 reads SQVTM; CDR2 reads ANQGSEA. The CDR3 spells CSVATSTYEQYF. The DNA for the CDR3 is TGCAGCGTTGCCACCTCAACCTACGAGCAGTACTTC.

V usage is TRBV19 and J usage is TRBJ1-2, with 7 bases lining up with TRBD1. The CDR3 runs 14 residues. J was trimmed by 5 bases and V by 6 bases; bases with no gene match: 9. The germline gives CDR1 LNHDA, CDR2 SQIVND (reference sequence). CDR3 region: CASRIGTENYGYTF. The DNA of the CDR3 is TGTGCCAGTAGAATCGGGACAGAAAATTATGGCTACACCTTC.

The chain uses TRBV7-9 and TRBJ2-7; 13 nucleotides line up with TRBD2. The germline V gene encodes CDR1 SEHNR and CDR2 FQNEAQ (reference sequence). The CDR3 totals 15 residues. Unmatched junction bases numbered 7, after V lost 6 bases and J lost 5 bases. The CDR3 DNA reads TGTGCCAGCAGTTCACTAGCGGGAGGGCCGAACGAGCAGTACTTC. Translated: CASSSLAGGPNEQYF.

V is TRBV18 and J is TRBJ2-3, with D possibly being TRBD2 (5 bases). Germline V lookup: CDR1 KGHSH, CDR2 LQKENI. Trimming took 1 base from V and 4 from J, leaving 12 bases between them. This CDR3 region has 15 residues. The CDR3 loop is CASSPHKLVADTQYF. The CDR3 DNA sequence: TGTGCCAGCTCACCACACAAACTAGTAGCAGATACGCAGTATTTT.

This clone occurred a few times. The rearrangement joins TRBV25-1 to TRBJ1-1; D is unclear. This CDR3 contains 11 residues. V was shortened by 7 bases and J by 8 bases, with 11 bases between the two germline ends. Per the germline V gene, CDR1 is MGHDK and CDR2 is SYGVNS. The CDR3 sequence: CASNKNREAFF. The CDR3, as DNA: TGTGCCAGCAATAAAAACAGAGAAGCTTTCTTT.

The chain recombines TRBV7-6 with TRBJ2-1; D is possibly TRBD2 (6 bases). With 4 bases removed from V and 4 bases from J, the gap between germline ends came to 11 bases. CDR1 and CDR2 from the germline V gene are SGHVS and FNYEAQ. The CDR3 contains 14 residues. The CDR3 reads CASSSRDLYNEQFF. CDR3 DNA sequence: TGTGCCAGCAGCTCCCGGGACTTATACAATGAGCAGTTCTTC.

Of note for this clone: The junction differs from germline at one of its ends, possibly a read error. The rearrangement links TRBV7-7 to TRBJ2-7; 7 bases fit TRBD1. This CDR3 comprises 15 residues. Germline V CDR1 and CDR2: SSHAT, FNYEAQ (reference sequence). CDR3 sequence reads: CASSLGTASSYEQYF. DNA of the CDR3: TGTGCTAGCAGCTTAGGGACAGCTTCCTCCTACGAGCAGTACTTC.

There are a few counts of this clone. This chain links TRBV5-1 with TRBJ2-4; D is uncertain. The CDR3 is 14 residues long. The germline CDR1 and CDR2 sequences are SGHRS and YFSETQ. Trimming removed 4 bases from V and 1 base from J, with 9 bases in between. The CDR3 loop reads CASSMTVAKNIQYF. The CDR3 DNA sequence: TGCGCCAGCAGCATGACGGTCGCCAAAAACATTCAGTACTTC.

This clone was found once. The rearrangement joins TRBV30 to TRBJ1-1; D is unclear. Germline-derived CDR1 and CDR2 are GTSNPN and SVGIG (reference sequence). There are 12 residues in the CDR3. V lost 2 bases and J 6 bases, leaving 10 bases between the germline ends. Here the CDR3 reads CAWSPVGSEAFF. The CDR3 DNA reads as TGTGCCTGGAGTCCAGTGGGGTCTGAAGCTTTCTTT.

This chain joins TRBV12-5 and TRBJ2-5; 8 bases agree with TRBD1. Germline-derived CDR1 and CDR2 are LGHNT and FRNRAP. The CDR3 has 15 residues. With V trimmed by 5 bases and J by 5 bases, 10 bases remained unmatched. Here the CDR3 DNA reads TGTGCTAGTGGTCAGGGGGCGGATCATGTGGAGACCCAGTACTTC. The encoded protein is CASGQGADHVETQYF.

The chain is built from TRBV13 and TRBJ2-1; 16 bases are shared with TRBD2. This CDR3 is 18 amino acids long. CDR1 and CDR2 from the germline V gene are PRHDT and FYEKMQ (reference sequence). V was clipped by 4 bases and J by 7 bases; unmatched bases: 10. CDR3 bases: TGTGCCAGCAGCTCCACGGGACTAGCGGGGGGGCCCGGTAATGAGCAGTTCTTC. Translated: CASSSTGLAGGPGNEQFF.

Of note for this clone: Other nucleotide sequences from this sample produce the same CDR3. The chain links TRBV4-1 to TRBJ2-7; 7 nucleotides align to TRBD2. V shed 3 bases and J 2 bases; nucleotides not matched to a gene: 1. Germline V CDR1 and CDR2: MGHRA, YSYEKL. The CDR3 sequence is 13 residues long. The CDR3 sequence: CASSQGTTYEQYF. The CDR3 coding sequence is TGCGCCAGCAGCCAGGGGACTACCTACGAGCAGTACTTC.

The gene calls are TRBV25-1 and TRBJ1-3; unclear D gene. The CDR3 consists of 13 residues. Trimming took off 3 bases at V and 6 bases at J, with 9 bases between the two ends. The germline V gene encodes CDR1 MGHDK and CDR2 SYGVNS. The CDR3 sequence is CASSDVDLNTIYF. The CDR3 coding sequence is TGTGCCAGCAGTGATGTGGACCTAAACACCATATATTTT.

The chain employs TRBV5-4 and TRBJ1-6; D not certain. V gave up 3 bases and J gave up 14 bases, with 15 bases separating them. Germline CDR1 SGHNT, CDR2 YYREEE (reference sequence). This CDR3 spans 13 amino acids. The CDR3 DNA sequence: TGTGCCAGCAGCTATACAACCGACGGGGCCCTCCACTTT. This codes for CASSYTTDGALHF.

The chain links TRBV2 to TRBJ2-4, with TRBD1 matching over 9 bases. The V segment lost 8 bases and the J segment 5 bases; nucleotides outside the gene matches: 7. Per the germline V gene, CDR1 is SNHLY and CDR2 is FYNNEI. CDR3 length: 14 amino acids. This CDR3 reads CASDRDRDENIQYF. The CDR3 bases are TGTGCCAGCGACCGGGACAGGGACGAAAACATTCAGTACTTC.

This clone was seen at least ten times. This chain connects TRBV7-6 to TRBJ2-2; D not resolved. Germline assignment: CDR1 SGHVS and CDR2 FNYEAQ. Trimming stripped 4 bases from V and 6 bases from J, with 6 bases between. CDR3 length: 12 residues. The CDR3 loop is CASSWAAGELFF. CDR3 DNA sequence: TGTGCCAGCAGCTGGGCGGCCGGGGAGCTGTTTTTT.